These 4 T cell receptor beta chains were all obtained from the same sample, sequenced in a study of T cell responses to AZD1222 COVID-19 vaccine. The assay was immunoSEQ multiplex PCR, and TCRdb's table has in-frame clones only and misses some. In the table there are roughly 150,000 clones, roughly nine tenths of which are singletons. The sample was peripheral blood, taken 28 days after the second AZD1222 dose. All receptors come from an adult who received the AZD1222 COVID-19 vaccine.

The chain employs TRBV3-1 (or the pseudogene TRBV3-2) and TRBJ1-1; the D is unclear. CDR1 is LGHDT, CDR2 YNNKEL, per germline (reference sequence). The V and J ends lost 2 bases and 1 base respectively, with 5 bases between them. The CDR3 covers 13 residues. As DNA, the CDR3 is TGTGCCAGCAGCCAATATCGGAACACTGAAGCTTTCTTT. Protein: CASSQYRNTEAFF.

This rearrangement joins TRBV19 to TRBJ2-7; D may be TRBD1 (5 bases). The length of the CDR3 is 13 residues. CDR1 is LNHDA, CDR2 SQIVND, per germline (reference sequence). Trimming cost V 5 bases and J 2 bases, with 10 bases left between them. The CDR3 spells CASSSTVAYEQYF. The DNA for the CDR3 is TGTGCCAGTAGTTCGACAGTAGCCTACGAGCAGTACTTC.

This chain links TRBV5-8 with TRBJ1-6; D gene unclear. The CDR3 runs 15 residues. CDR1 and CDR2 (germline): SGHTS, YDEGEE. V gave up 2 bases and J gave up 4 bases, with 10 bases separating them. CDR3 loop: CASSFQGWYNSPLHF. The CDR3 nucleotides are TGTGCCAGCAGCTTTCAAGGGTGGTATAATTCACCCCTCCACTTT.

The CDR3 nucleotides read TGTGCCAGCAGCTTAGTGCGCGGCAGCGGGGGGCGCTACAATGAGCAGTTCTTC. Its translation is CASSLVRGSGGRYNEQFF. The chain is built from TRBV7-2 and TRBJ2-1, with TRBD2 matching over 9 bases. The CDR3 is 18 amino acids. The germline gives CDR1 SGHTA, CDR2 FQGNSA. The V gene end was trimmed by 1 base and the J gene end by 3 bases; junction bases not matched to a gene: 10.